Following are 22 T cell receptor beta chains from one sample sequenced in a study of cytomegalovirus exposure and HLA in healthy donors. Primers: 60 Vbeta forward and 13 Jbeta reverse. TCRdb's copy holds only in-frame clones and misses some; the assay was immunoSEQ multiplex PCR. The table has over 150,000 clones, about four fifths seen once. Specimen: PBMCs. The source of these receptors is a girl between 10 and 17 years old in good health and CMV-seropositive.

This clone has just a few counts. V and J are TRBV2 and TRBJ1-2; 7 bases fit TRBD1. This CDR3 has 14 amino acids. Germline CDR1 reads SNHLY; CDR2 reads FYNNEI. Losses at the gene ends were 0 bases for V and 4 bases for J; bases not matched to a gene: 2. CDR3 DNA: TGTGCCAGCAGTGAAGCGGGGACAGTCTATGGCTACACCTTC. Translation: CASSEAGTVYGYTF. Together with reference TRBV2 and TRBJ1-2, the CDR3 gives the full variable domain: EPEVTQTPSHQVTQMGQEVILRCVPISNHLYFYWYRQILGQKVEFLVSFYNNEISEKSEIFDDQFSVERPDGSNFTLKIRSTKLEDSAMYFCASSEAGTVYGYTFGSGTRLTVV.

This clone was seen only once. V gene TRBV5-4 combines with J gene TRBJ2-7, with a tentative D call TRBD2 (5 bases). The germline V gene has CDR1 SGHNT and CDR2 YYREEE (reference sequence). V gave up 1 base and J gave up 6 bases, with 20 bases separating them. There are 16 residues in the CDR3. The CDR3 DNA reads TGTGCCAGCAGCTTGCTAAGACAAGGACTTTTTGGCGAGCAGTACTTC. Encoded protein: CASSLLRQGLFGEQYF.

This clone occurred a few times. The rearrangement uses TRBV2 and TRBJ2-1; TRBD2 agrees at 9 bases. Unmatched junction bases numbered 6, after V lost 3 bases and J lost 6 bases. The CDR3 covers 15 residues. Germline CDR1 reads SNHLY; CDR2 reads FYNNEI. CDR3 DNA: TGTGCCAGCAGTGATCCTAGCGGGGCGCGCAATGAGCAGTTCTTC. Amino acids: CASSDPSGARNEQFF.

The gene calls are TRBV12-5 and TRBJ2-2, with a tentative D call TRBD2 (5 bases). The CDR3 runs 15 residues. Trimming stripped 1 base from V and 5 bases from J, with 11 bases between. Germline CDR1 is LGHNT and CDR2 is FRNRAP. Written as DNA, the CDR3 is TGTGCTAGTGGTTTGGCGGGATTTGGTACCGGGGAGCTGTTTTTT. This codes for CASGLAGFGTGELFF.

In this sample, this clone turned up a few times. V is TRBV19 and J is TRBJ1-1, with 8 bases fitting TRBD1. The CDR3 has 15 amino acids. V lost 7 bases and J lost 6; bases outside the gene matches: 13. Germline V gene lookup returns CDR1 LNHDA and CDR2 SQIVND (reference sequence). The CDR3 protein is CASTHTGQGDPEAFF. Here the CDR3 DNA reads TGTGCCAGTACCCATACAGGACAGGGTGACCCTGAAGCTTTCTTT.

The V and J genes are TRBV6-1 and TRBJ1-5, with D possibly TRBD1 on 6 matching bases. The CDR3 covers 13 residues. Trimming pared 6 bases from V and 6 bases from J, leaving 12 bases between. CDR1 and CDR2 from the germline V gene are MNHNS and SASEGT. In nucleotides, the CDR3 is TGTGCCAGCAGGCCCGTACAGGGTCAGCCCCAGCATTTT. Its translation: CASRPVQGQPQHF.

The rearrangement links TRBV19 to TRBJ1-6; the D gene is possibly TRBD1 (6 bases). V gave up 5 bases and J gave up 6 bases, with 14 bases separating them. This CDR3 contains 15 residues. CDR1 is LNHDA and CDR2 is SQIVND in the germline V gene (reference sequence). CDR3 in DNA: TGTGCCAGTAGTTTGGGGGACAAGGCTAATTCACCCCTCCACTTT. This sequence encodes CASSLGDKANSPLHF.

V usage is TRBV11-2 and J usage is TRBJ2-5; D remains unclear. Deletions cut 1 base from V and 0 bases from J, with 9 bases between. The CDR3 sequence is 15 residues long. CDR1 is SGHAT and CDR2 is FQNNGV in the germline V gene. DNA for the CDR3: TGTGCCAGCAGCTTAGGTGAGGTGTACCAAGAGACCCAGTACTTC. Its protein product is CASSLGEVYQETQYF.

The gene calls are TRBV19 and TRBJ2-2; D might be TRBD1 (5 bases). The germline V gene encodes CDR1 LNHDA and CDR2 SQIVND (reference sequence). The CDR3 contains 14 residues. Trimming removed 6 bases at V and 2 bases at J, with 10 bases between. As DNA, the CDR3 is TGTGCCAGTAGGGGGCAGGGTAACACCGGGGAGCTGTTTTTT. It is translated as CASRGQGNTGELFF.

The chain links TRBV10-1 to TRBJ1-2; perhaps TRBD1 as D (5 bases). CDR1 WNHNN and CDR2 SYGVQD come from the germline V gene (reference sequence). The ends were cut back, 2 bases at V and 4 bases at J, with 8 bases in the middle. CDR3 size: 13 residues. The CDR3: CASSEDRSYGYTF. The CDR3 DNA follows: TGCGCCAGCAGTGAGGACAGATCCTATGGCTACACCTTC.

This chain uses TRBV29-1 with TRBJ2-5; 8 bases are shared with TRBD2. CDR1 SQVTM and CDR2 ANQGSEA come from the germline V gene. The CDR3 is made up of 13 amino acids. With V trimmed by 7 bases and J by 5 bases, 9 bases remained unmatched. In DNA form, the CDR3 reads TGCAGCGCCGCGCGGCGGGGGGAGGAGACCCAGTACTTC. Residues: CSAARRGEETQYF.

As for this clone: Other DNA sequences in this sample translate to the same CDR3. The V gene is TRBV29-1, the J gene TRBJ1-3, with TRBD1 identical over 8 bases. CDR1 is SQVTM, CDR2 ANQGSEA, per germline. The CDR3 has 13 amino acids. J was trimmed by 1 base and V by 5 bases; bases with no gene match: 1. The DNA for the CDR3 is TGCAGCGTTCGGACAGGGTCTGGAAACACCATATATTTT. Its protein is CSVRTGSGNTIYF.

This clone turned up a few times. The CDR3 coding sequence is TGCAGCGCCCTAGCGGGGGCCGGGCCCCACAATGAGCAGTTCTTC. It translates to CSALAGAGPHNEQFF. V gene TRBV29-1 combines with J gene TRBJ2-1, with TRBD2 identical over 10 bases. The CDR3 length is 15 residues. Per the germline V gene, CDR1 is SQVTM and CDR2 is ANQGSEA. V shed 7 bases and J 5 bases; nucleotides not matched to a gene: 11.

This sequence joins TRBV6-4 and TRBJ2-1, with 9 bases lining up with TRBD2. Germline assignment: CDR1 MRHNA and CDR2 SNTAGT. Trimming took 0 bases from V and 9 from J; bases not matched to a gene: 6. This CDR3 has 15 residues. CDR3 nucleotide sequence: TGTGCCAGCAGTGACTCGGGCGGGGGGGGCGGTGAGCAGTTCTTC. The encoded protein is CASSDSGGGGGEQFF.

V and J are TRBV18 and TRBJ2-7, with TRBD1 matching over 7 bases. The CDR3 extends over 13 amino acids. Germline loops: CDR1 KGHSH, CDR2 LQKENI. Trimming cost V 6 bases and J 9 bases; bases outside gene matches: 11. Here the CDR3 reads CASSIQGSPGQYF. The CDR3 DNA follows: TGTGCCAGCTCGATACAGGGGTCGCCCGGGCAGTACTTC.

Written as DNA, the CDR3 is TGCGCCAGCAGCTTTAAGGGGGCCTCCTACGAGCAGTACTTC. Translating gives CASSFKGASYEQYF. V usage is TRBV5-1 and J usage is TRBJ2-7; 7 bases map to TRBD1. Germline CDR1 reads SGHRS; CDR2 reads YFSETQ. The V and J ends lost 2 bases and 0 bases, in that order; junction bases with no gene match: 2. The CDR3 has 14 amino acids.

The chain uses TRBV9 and TRBJ1-2; the D is unclear. This CDR3 spans 11 amino acids. Trimming took 4 bases from V and 2 from J, leaving 3 bases between them. CDR1 is SGDLS and CDR2 is YYNGEE in the germline V gene. The CDR3 DNA reads TGTGCCAGCAGCCTGAACTATGGCTACACCTTC. Translating gives CASSLNYGYTF.

The CDR3 region is CASSPRSVGDYGYTF. The CDR3 nucleotides read TGTGCCAGCAGCCCCCGTTCAGTCGGGGACTATGGCTACACCTTC. The chain combines TRBV9 with TRBJ1-2, with no clear D. The CDR3 runs to 15 residues. Trimming stripped 4 bases from V and 3 bases from J, with 16 bases between. Germline CDR1 and CDR2: SGDLS and YYNGEE.

Only a few counts were recorded for this clone. V gene TRBV2 combines with J gene TRBJ1-4, with D maybe TRBD1 (6 bases). Germline CDR1 SNHLY, CDR2 FYNNEI. Trimming stripped 10 bases from V and 5 bases from J, with 20 bases between. The CDR3 length is 15 residues. For the CDR3, the DNA is TGTGCCACCCAAGGGGAGGGGACACTGAATGAAAAACTGTTTTTT. Translating gives CATQGEGTLNEKLFF.

The CDR3 coding sequence is TGTGCCAGCAGCTTCAGCCGGCTAGGGAGGAGCTCCTACGAGCAGTACTTC. It yields the protein CASSFSRLGRSSYEQYF. The V gene is TRBV7-2, the J gene TRBJ2-7, with D tentatively TRBD2 (6 bases). Germline V lookup: CDR1 SGHTA, CDR2 FQGNSA. Trimming shortened V by 3 bases and J by 0 bases, and 18 bases separated the two germline ends. The CDR3 loop spans 17 amino acids.

The V gene is TRBV10-2, the J gene TRBJ2-7; a possible D gene is TRBD1 (5 bases). Germline CDR1 is WSHSY and CDR2 is SAAADI. V was cut by 8 bases and J by 3 bases, with 8 bases left in between. The CDR3 loop spans 11 amino acids. The CDR3 protein is CASGQFYEQYF. The CDR3 bases are TGCGCCAGCGGACAATTCTACGAGCAGTACTTC.

The gene calls are TRBV14 and TRBJ1-2; 8 bases align to TRBD1. The CDR3 covers 12 residues. The germline V gene has CDR1 SGHDN and CDR2 FVKESK. Germline trimming cut 3 bases from V and 7 bases from J; bases unmatched to any gene: 1. Here the CDR3 DNA reads TGTGCCAGCAGCCAGGACAGGGTTGGCTACACCTTC. Its protein product is CASSQDRVGYTF.